This T cell receptor beta chain was identified in a study of T cell changes during pregnancy in multiple sclerosis. Libraries were prepared by immunoSEQ multiplex PCR; TCRdb keeps only in-frame clonotypes and omits some of them. Of about 17,000 clones detected, 88% appear once; the ten largest clones hold roughly 12%. CDR1 is MNHNS and CDR2 is SASEGT in the germline V gene. The CDR3 spans 14 residues. The V end lost 7 bases, the J end lost 3 bases, and 15 bases lay between the germline ends. The J gene is TRBJ1-1, the V gene TRBV6-1; D perhaps matches TRBD1 (5 bases). Sequenced material: CD8+ T cells from peripheral blood mononuclear cells, taken after pregnancy. The clonotype comes from a female donor in good health, enrolled as a control in a pregnancy study. The CDR3, as DNA: TGTGCCAGCATCGAACCGGACACGGACACTGAAGCTTTCTTT. Protein: CASIEPDTDTEAFF.